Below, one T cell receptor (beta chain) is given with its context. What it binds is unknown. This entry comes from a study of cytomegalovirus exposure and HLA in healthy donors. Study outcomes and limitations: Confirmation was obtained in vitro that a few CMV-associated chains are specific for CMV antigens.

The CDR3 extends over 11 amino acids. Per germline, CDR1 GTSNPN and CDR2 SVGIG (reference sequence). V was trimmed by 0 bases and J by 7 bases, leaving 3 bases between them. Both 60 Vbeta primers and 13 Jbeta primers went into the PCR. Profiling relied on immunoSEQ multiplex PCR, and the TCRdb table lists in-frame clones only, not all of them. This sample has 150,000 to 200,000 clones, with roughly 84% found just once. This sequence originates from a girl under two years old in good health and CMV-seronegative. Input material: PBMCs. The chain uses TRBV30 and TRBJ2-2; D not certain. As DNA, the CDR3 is TGTGCCTGGAGTGTCTTCGGGGAGCTGTTTTTT. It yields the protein CAWSVFGELFF. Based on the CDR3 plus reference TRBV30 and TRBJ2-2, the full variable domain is SQTIHQWPATLVQPVGSPLSLECTVEGTSNPNLYWYRQAAGRGLQLLFYSVGIGQISSEVPQNLSASRPQDRQFILSSKKLLLSDSGFYLCAWSVFGELFFGEGSRLTVL.